This T cell receptor beta chain is from a study of human T cells and chemical hapten exposure. Across the study: The sensitizer, 2% DPC, was used on approximately 2 cm by approximately 2 cm of upper inner arm skin. Once 0.01% DPC had been applied to the upper back by patch test, readings were taken at 6 days. Findings of the study overall: Sensitizing with DPC caused no change in TCRs above 1 in 1000 frequency.

As to this clonotype: Its antigen is currently unknown.

Sample time point: patch test 1, 2 weeks after DPC sensitization. Treatment defined: therapeutic diphenylcyclopropenone sensitization with weekly scalp DPC. This CDR3 has 13 amino acids. Trimming removed 5 bases at V and 0 bases at J, with 9 bases between. Germline V gives CDR1 SQVTM, CDR2 ANQGSEA. Original data processing: Across samples, TCR counts had a median of about 93,000 and ranged from about 23,224 to 690,600. TCRdb reanalysed the RACE reads using MiXCR and keeps one entry per CDR3 protein. TCRdb, not the authors, supplied the V and J calls. Of about 99,000 distinct CDR3 sequences listed, around an eighth are singletons.

The input for sequencing was whole blood, taken in connection with sensitization to the hapten diphenylcyclopropenone (DPC). The chain has TRBV29-1 and TRBJ2-3; either TRBD1 or TRBD2 may supply D (5 bases each). The receptor comes from a woman aged 40 to 50 with alopecia areata. Some clones in this sample may be carry-over from other donors' samples. The CDR3 region has the DNA TGCAGCGTTTCCCGGGACAGCACAGATACGCAGTATTTT. Translation gives CSVSRDSTDTQYF.